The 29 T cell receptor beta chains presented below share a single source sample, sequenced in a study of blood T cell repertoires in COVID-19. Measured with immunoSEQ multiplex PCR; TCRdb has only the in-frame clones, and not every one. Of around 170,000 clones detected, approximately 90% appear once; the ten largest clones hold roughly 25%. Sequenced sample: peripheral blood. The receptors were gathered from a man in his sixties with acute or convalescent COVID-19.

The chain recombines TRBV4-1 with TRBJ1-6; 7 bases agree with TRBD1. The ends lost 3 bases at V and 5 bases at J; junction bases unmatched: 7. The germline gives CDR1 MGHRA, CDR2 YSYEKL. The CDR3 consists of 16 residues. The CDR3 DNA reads TGCGCCAGCAGCCAGGCTACAGGGGCCGATAATTCACCCCTCCACTTT. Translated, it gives CASSQATGADNSPLHF.

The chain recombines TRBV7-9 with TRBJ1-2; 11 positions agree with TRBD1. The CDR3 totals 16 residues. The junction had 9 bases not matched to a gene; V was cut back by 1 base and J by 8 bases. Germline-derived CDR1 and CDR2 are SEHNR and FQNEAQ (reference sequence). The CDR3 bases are TGTGCCAGCAGCTTAGGGACAGGGGGCAATTCTTGGGGCTACACCTTC. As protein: CASSLGTGGNSWGYTF. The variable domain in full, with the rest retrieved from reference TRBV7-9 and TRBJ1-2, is DTGVSQNPRHKITKRGQNVTFRCDPISEHNRLYWYRQTLGQGPEFLTYFQNEAQLEKSRLLSDRFSAERPKGSFSTLEIQRTEQGDSAMYLCASSLGTGGNSWGYTFGSGTRLTVV.

The CDR3 is CAWSRSTSYEQYF. The CDR3, as DNA: TGTGCCTGGAGTAGGAGCACCTCCTACGAGCAGTACTTC. The chain couples TRBV30 to TRBJ2-7, with unresolved D. Trimming pared 2 bases from V and 0 bases from J, leaving 8 bases between. The CDR3 runs 13 residues. Germline lookup yields CDR1 GTSNPN and CDR2 SVGIG (reference sequence).

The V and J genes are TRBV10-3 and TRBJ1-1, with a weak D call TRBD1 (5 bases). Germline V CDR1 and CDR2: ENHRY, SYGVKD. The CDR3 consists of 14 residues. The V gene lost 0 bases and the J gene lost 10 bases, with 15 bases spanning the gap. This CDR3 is CAISESRSTGVAFF. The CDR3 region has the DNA TGTGCCATCAGTGAGTCGAGGTCGACGGGGGTAGCTTTCTTT.

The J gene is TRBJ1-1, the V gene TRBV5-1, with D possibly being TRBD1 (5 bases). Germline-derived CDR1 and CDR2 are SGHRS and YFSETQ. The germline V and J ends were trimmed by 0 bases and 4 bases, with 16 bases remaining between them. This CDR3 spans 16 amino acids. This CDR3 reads CASSLDPQHGATEAFF. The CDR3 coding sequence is TGCGCCAGCAGCTTGGACCCCCAACATGGGGCCACTGAAGCTTTCTTT.

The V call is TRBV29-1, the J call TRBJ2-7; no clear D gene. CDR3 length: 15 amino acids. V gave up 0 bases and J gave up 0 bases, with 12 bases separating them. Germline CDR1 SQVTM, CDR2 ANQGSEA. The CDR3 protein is CSVEDLGGSSYEQYF. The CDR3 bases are TGCAGCGTTGAAGATCTCGGCGGCAGCTCCTACGAGCAGTACTTC.

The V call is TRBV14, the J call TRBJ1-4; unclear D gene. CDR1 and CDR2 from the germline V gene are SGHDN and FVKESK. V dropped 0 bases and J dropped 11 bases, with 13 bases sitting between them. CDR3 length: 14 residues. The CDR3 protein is CASSQDSPRGKLFF. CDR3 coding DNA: TGTGCCAGCAGCCAAGATTCCCCCCGCGGCAAACTGTTTTTT. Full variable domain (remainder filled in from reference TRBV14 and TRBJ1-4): EAGVTQFPSHSVIEKGQTVTLRCDPISGHDNLYWYRRVMGKEIKFLLHFVKESKQDESGMPNNRFLAERTGGTYSTLKVQPAELEDSGVYFCASSQDSPRGKLFFGSGTQLSVL.

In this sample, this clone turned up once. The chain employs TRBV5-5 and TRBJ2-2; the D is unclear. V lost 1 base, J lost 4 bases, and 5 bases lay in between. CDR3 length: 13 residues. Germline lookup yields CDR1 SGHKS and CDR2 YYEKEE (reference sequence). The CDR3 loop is CASSLTPTGELFF. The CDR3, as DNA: TGTGCCAGCAGCTTGACACCCACCGGGGAGCTGTTTTTT.

CDR3 protein: CASSQDVASGFTDTQYF. The CDR3 DNA follows: TGCGCCAGCAGCCAAGATGTCGCTAGCGGGTTCACAGATACGCAGTATTTT. J is TRBJ2-3 and V is TRBV4-1; 8 nucleotides align to TRBD2. The junction had 7 bases not matched to a gene; V was cut back by 0 bases and J by 2 bases. The CDR3 extends over 17 amino acids. The germline V gene has CDR1 MGHRA and CDR2 YSYEKL.

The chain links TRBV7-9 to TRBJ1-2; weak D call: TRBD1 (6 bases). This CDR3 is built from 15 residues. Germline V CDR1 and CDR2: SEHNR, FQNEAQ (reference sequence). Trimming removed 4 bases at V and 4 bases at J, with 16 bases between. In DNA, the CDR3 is TGTGCCAGCAGCTCAGGGGCGGACAGAATCTATGGCTACACCTTC. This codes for CASSSGADRIYGYTF.

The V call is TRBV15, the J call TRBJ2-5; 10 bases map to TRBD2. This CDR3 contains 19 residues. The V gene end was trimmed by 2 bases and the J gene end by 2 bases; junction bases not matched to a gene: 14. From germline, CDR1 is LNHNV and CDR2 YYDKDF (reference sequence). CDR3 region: CATSRLRPGLAALQETQYF. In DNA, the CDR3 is TGTGCCACCAGCAGATTGAGACCCGGACTAGCGGCGCTACAAGAGACCCAGTACTTC.

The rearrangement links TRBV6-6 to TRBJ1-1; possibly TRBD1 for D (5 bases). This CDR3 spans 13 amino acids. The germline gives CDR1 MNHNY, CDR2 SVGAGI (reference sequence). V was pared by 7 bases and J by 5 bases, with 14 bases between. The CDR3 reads CASTGEGWTEAFF. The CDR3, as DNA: TGTGCCAGCACTGGGGAGGGGTGGACTGAAGCTTTCTTT.

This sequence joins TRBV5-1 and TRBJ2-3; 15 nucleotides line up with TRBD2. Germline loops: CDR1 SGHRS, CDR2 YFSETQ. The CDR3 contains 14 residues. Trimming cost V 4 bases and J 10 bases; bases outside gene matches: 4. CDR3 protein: CASSRTSGGEPQYF. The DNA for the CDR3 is TGCGCCAGCAGCAGGACTAGCGGGGGGGAGCCGCAGTATTTT.

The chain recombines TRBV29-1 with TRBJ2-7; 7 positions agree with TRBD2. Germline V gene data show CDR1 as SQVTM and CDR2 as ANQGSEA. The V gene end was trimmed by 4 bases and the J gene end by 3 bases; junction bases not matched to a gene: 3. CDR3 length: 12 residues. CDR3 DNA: TGCAGCGTTGTAGGGGAGGGCTACGAGCAGTACGTC. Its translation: CSVVGEGYEQYV.

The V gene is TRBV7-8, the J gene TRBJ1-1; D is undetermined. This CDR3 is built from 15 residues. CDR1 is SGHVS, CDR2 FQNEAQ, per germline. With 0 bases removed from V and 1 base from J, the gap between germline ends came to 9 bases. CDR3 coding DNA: TGTGCCAGCAGCTTAGCAGCAGCGGCGAACACTGAAGCTTTCTTT. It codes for CASSLAAAANTEAFF.

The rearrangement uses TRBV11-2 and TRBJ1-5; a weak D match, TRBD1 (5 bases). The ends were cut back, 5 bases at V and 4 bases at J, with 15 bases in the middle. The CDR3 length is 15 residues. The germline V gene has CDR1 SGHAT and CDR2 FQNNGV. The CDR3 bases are TGTGCCAGCAGCCTCACCGGGACTGAGAATCAGCCCCAGCATTTT. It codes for CASSLTGTENQPQHF.

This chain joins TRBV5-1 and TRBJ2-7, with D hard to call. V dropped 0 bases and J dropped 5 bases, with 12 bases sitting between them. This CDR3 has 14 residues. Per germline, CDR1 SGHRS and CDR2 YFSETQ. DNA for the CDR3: TGCGCCAGCAGCTTGGAGACACCTGTTGACGAGCAGTACTTC. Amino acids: CASSLETPVDEQYF.

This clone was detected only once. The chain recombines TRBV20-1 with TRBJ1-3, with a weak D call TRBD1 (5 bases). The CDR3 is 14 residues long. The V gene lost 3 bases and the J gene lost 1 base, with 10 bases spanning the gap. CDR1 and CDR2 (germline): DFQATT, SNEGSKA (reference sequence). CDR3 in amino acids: CSASPGTSGNTIYF. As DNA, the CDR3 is TGCAGTGCTAGTCCCGGGACTTCTGGAAACACCATATATTTT.

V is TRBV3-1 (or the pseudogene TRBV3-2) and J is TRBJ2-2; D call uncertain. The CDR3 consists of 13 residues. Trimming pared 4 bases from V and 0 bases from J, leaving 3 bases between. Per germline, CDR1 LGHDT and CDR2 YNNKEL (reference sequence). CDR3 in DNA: TGTGCCAGCAGCCCCGCGAACACCGGGGAGCTGTTTTTT. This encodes CASSPANTGELFF.

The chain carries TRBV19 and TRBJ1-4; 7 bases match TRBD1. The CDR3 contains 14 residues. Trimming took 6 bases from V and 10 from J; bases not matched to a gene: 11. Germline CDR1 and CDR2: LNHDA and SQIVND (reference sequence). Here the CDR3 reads CASSEGGGVRKLFF. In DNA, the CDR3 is TGTGCCAGTAGCGAAGGGGGCGGGGTACGAAAACTGTTTTTT.

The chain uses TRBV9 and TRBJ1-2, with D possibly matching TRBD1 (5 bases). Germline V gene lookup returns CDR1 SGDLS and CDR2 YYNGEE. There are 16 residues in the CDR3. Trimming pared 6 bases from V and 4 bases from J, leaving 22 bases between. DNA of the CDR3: TGTGCCAGCACCGTCAGGGCGGTTAGTCCCTCCTATGGCTACACCTTC. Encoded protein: CASTVRAVSPSYGYTF. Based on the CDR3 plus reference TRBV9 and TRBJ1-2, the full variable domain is DSGVTQTPKHLITATGQRVTLRCSPRSGDLSVYWYQQSLDQGLQFLIQYYNGEERAKGNILERFSAQQFPDLHSELNLSSLELGDSALYFCASTVRAVSPSYGYTFGSGTRLTVV.

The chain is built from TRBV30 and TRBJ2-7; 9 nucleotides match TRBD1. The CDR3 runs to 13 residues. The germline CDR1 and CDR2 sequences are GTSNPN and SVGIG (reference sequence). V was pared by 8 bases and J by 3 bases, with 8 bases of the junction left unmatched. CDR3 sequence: CAGSGQGHYEQYF. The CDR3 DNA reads TGTGCCGGAAGCGGACAGGGGCACTACGAGCAGTACTTC.

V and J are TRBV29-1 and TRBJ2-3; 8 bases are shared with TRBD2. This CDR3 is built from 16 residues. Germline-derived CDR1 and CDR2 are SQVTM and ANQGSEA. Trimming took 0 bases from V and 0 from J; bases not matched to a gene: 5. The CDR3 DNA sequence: TGCAGCGTTGAAGATCTGGCTAGCGGGAGCACAGATACGCAGTATTTT. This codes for CSVEDLASGSTDTQYF.

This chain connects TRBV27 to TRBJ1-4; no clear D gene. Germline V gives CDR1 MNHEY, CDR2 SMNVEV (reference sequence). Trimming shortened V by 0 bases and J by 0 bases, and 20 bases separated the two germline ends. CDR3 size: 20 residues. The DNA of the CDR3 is TGTGCCAGCAGTTTATCAGGAGGTTCCGGGAAACTTGCAACTAATGAAAAACTGTTTTTT. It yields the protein CASSLSGGSGKLATNEKLFF.

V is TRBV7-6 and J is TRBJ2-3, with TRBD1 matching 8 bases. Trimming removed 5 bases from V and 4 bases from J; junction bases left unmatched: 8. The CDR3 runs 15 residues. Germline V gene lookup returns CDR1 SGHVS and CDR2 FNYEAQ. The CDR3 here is CASSPRQGSADTQYF. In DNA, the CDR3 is TGTGCCAGCAGCCCCCGACAGGGGAGCGCAGATACGCAGTATTTT.

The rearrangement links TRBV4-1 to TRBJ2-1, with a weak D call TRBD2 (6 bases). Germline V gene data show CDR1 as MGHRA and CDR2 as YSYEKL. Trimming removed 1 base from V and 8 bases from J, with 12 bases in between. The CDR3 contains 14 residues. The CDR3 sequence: CASSQAATRDEQFF. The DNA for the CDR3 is TGCGCCAGCAGCCAAGCCGCGACTAGGGATGAGCAGTTCTTC.

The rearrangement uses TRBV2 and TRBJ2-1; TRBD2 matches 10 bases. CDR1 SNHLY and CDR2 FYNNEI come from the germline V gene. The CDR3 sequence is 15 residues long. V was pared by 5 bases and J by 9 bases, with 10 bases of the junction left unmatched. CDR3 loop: CASSPGSGRAREQFF. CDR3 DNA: TGTGCCAGCAGTCCGGGGAGCGGGAGGGCCCGTGAGCAGTTCTTC.

The CDR3, as DNA: TGTGCCACCAGCAGAGGGGGGCAGGGTAACGGTGAGCAGTTCTTC. As protein: CATSRGGQGNGEQFF. This chain uses TRBV15 with TRBJ2-1, with a tentative D call TRBD1 (6 bases). Germline-derived CDR1 and CDR2 are LNHNV and YYDKDF (reference sequence). Deletions cut 1 base from V and 9 bases from J, with 16 bases between. There are 15 residues in the CDR3.

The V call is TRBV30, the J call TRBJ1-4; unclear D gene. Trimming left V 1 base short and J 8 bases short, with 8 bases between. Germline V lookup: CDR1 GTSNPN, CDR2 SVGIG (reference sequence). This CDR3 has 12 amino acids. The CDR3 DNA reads TGTGCCTGGAGTGATAACGGGGAAAAACTGTTTTTT. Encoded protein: CAWSDNGEKLFF. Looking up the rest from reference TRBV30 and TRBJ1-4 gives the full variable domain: SQTIHQWPATLVQPVGSPLSLECTVEGTSNPNLYWYRQAAGRGLQLLFYSVGIGQISSEVPQNLSASRPQDRQFILSSKKLLLSDSGFYLCAWSDNGEKLFFGSGTQLSVL.